This T cell receptor beta chain appears in the sequencing data of a study of cytomegalovirus exposure and HLA in healthy donors. Turning to the study itself: Early released data comprised 80 million to 90 million unique TCRs from HLA-typed donors.

Worth noting for this clone: The target antigen is unknown.

The PCR was carried out with 60 Vbeta primers and 13 Jbeta primers. Here immunoSEQ multiplex PCR was the method, and the copy in TCRdb shows in-frame clones only, minus some. Here the sample spans 100,000 to 150,000 clones, around 70% being singletons. The study, taken as a whole, reports: Accurate HLA-A and HLA-B prediction from TCR beta sequences was reported for most subjects. Presence/absence analyses assumed roughly uniform sequencing depth across donors, which may not hold.

Each of the donors was a healthy bone marrow donor. This sequence was found in a woman aged 55-69 years in good health and CMV-seropositive. The specimen sequenced was PBMCs.

This CDR3 reads CSVTTGSRGTDTQYF. CDR3 nucleotide sequence: TGCAGCGTTACGACAGGTTCCCGGGGCACAGATACGCAGTATTTT. This chain joins TRBV29-1 and TRBJ2-3, with D tentatively TRBD1 (6 bases). Germline V gene lookup returns CDR1 SQVTM and CDR2 ANQGSEA. This CDR3 is built from 15 residues. Trimming took off 5 bases at V and 1 base at J, with 16 bases between the two ends.